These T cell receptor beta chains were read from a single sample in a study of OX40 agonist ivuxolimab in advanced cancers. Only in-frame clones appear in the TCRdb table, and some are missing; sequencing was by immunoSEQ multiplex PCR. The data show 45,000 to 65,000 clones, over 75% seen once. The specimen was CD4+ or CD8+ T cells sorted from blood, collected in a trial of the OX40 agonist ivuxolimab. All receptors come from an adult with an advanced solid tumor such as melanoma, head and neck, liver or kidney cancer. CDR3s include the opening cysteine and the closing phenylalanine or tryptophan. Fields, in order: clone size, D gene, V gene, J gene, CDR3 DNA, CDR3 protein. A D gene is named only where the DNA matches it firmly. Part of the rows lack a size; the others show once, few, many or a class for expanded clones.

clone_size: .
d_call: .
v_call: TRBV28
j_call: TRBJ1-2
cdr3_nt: TGTGCCAGCAGTTTATGGGGGCCGAGTGGCTACACCTTC
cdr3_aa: CASSLWGPSGYTF

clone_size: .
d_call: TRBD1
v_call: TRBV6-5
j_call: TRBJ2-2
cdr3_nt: TGTGCCAGCAGTCCGGGACAGGGGTCCACCGGGGAGCTGTTTTTT
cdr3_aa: CASSPGQGSTGELFF

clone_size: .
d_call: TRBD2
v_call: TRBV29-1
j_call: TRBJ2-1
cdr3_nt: TGCAGCGTCGAAGGGACTAGCGGGGGGAGATACAATGAGCAGTTCTTC
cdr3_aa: CSVEGTSGGRYNEQFF

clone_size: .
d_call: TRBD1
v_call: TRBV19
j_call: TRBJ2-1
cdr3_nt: TGTGCCAGTAGTCCGGACAGGGACTCCTACAATGAGCAGTTCTTC
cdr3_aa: CASSPDRDSYNEQFF

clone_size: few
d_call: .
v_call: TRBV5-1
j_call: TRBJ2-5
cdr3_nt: TGCGCCAGCAGCTTGGCCGGGACGCGAGAGACCCAGTACTTC
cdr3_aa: CASSLAGTRETQYF

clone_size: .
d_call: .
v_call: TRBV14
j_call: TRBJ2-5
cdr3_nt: TGTGCCAGCAGCCAGGCTCAAGAGACCCAGTACTTC
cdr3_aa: CASSQAQETQYF

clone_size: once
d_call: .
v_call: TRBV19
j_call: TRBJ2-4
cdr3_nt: TGTGCCAGTAGGTCCGGGGCCCCGGGAAACATTCAGTACTTC
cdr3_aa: CASRSGAPGNIQYF

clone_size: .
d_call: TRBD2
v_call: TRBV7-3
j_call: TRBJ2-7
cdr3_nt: TGTGCCAGCAGCTTGTCGACTAGCGGCCCAGCCTACGAGCAGTACTTC
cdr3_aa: CASSLSTSGPAYEQYF

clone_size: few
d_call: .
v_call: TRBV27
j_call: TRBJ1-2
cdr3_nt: TGTGCCAGCAGACCAATAACGGGGATAGATGGCTACACCTTC
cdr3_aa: CASRPITGIDGYTF

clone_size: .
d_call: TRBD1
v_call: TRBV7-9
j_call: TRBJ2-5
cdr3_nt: TGTGCCAGCAGCTCGGGGGGACAGGGGCGTTCAGAGACCCAGTACTTC
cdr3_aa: CASSSGGQGRSETQYF

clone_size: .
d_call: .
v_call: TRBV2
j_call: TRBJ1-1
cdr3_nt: TGTGCCAGATCTGGCAACACTGAAGCTTTCTTT
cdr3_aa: CARSGNTEAFF

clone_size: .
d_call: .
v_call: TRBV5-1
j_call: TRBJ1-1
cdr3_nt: TGCGCCAGCAGCTTGGAACGGACGAACACTGAAGCTTTCTTT
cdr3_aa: CASSLERTNTEAFF

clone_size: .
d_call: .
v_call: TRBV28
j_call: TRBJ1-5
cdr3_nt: TGTGCCAGCAGTTTAGGTTGGAATCAGCCCCAGCATTTT
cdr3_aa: CASSLGWNQPQHF

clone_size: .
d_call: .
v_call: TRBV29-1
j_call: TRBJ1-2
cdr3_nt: TGCAGCGTTGGCCGATATGGCTACACCTTC
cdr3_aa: CSVGRYGYTF

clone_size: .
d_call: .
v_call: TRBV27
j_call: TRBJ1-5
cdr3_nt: TGTGCCAGCAGTTCGGGGGGATATCAGCCCCAGCATTTT
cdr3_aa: CASSSGGYQPQHF

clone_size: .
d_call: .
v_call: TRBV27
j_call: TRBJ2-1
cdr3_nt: TGTGCCAGCAGCCGAGGTTACGGACTCCCCGATGAGCAGTTCTTC
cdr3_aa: CASSRGYGLPDEQFF

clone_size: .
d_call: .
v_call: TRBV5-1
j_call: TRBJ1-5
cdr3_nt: TGCGCCAGCAGCTTGCTCGGGGACCAGCCCCAGCATTTT
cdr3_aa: CASSLLGDQPQHF

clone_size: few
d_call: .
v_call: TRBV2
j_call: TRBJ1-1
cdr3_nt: TGTGCCAGCAGTGATGGCAGCCTGAAAGCTTTCTTT
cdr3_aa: CASSDGSLKAFF

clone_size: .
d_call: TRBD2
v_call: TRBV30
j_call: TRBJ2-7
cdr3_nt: TGTGCCTGGAGCCCTGTTGCGGGAGCCCACGAGCAGTACTTC
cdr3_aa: CAWSPVAGAHEQYF

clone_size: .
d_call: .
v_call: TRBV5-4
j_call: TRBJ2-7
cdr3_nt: TGTGCCAGCAGCTTGGGGGTGGGAGCCTTTAACTACGAGCAGTACTTC
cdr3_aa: CASSLGVGAFNYEQYF

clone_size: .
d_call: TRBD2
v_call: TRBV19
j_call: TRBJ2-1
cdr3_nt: TGTGCCAGTAGCCGACCCGTCGCGGAGCGGGAGCTGTACAATGAGCAGTTCTTC
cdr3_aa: CASSRPVAERELYNEQFF

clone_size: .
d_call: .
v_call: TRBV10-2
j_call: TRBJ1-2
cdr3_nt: TGCGCCAGCAGTGAGACAAACTATGGCTACACCTTC
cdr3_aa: CASSETNYGYTF

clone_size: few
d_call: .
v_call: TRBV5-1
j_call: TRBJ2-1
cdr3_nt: TGCGCCAGCAGCTTCGGTCTTCCCCAAGGGTTCTACAATGAGCAGTTCTTC
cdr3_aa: CASSFGLPQGFYNEQFF

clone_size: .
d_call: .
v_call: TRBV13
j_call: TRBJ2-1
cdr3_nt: TGTGCCAGCAGCTTAGAATCTCTGTTCTTC
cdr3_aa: CASSLESLFF

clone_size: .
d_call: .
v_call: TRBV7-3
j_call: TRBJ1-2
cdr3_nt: TGTGCCAGCAGCCTCACTGGGGGGAAGAGTGGCTACACCTTC
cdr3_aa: CASSLTGGKSGYTF

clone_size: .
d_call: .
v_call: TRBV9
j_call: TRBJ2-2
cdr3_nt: TGTGCCAGCAGCGTAGACGACGGAAGCGGGGAGCTGTTTTTT
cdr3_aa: CASSVDDGSGELFF

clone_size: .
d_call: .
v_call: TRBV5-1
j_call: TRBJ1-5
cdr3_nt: TGCGCCAGCAGCTTGGGCGGAGATCAGCCCCAGCATTTT
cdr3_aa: CASSLGGDQPQHF

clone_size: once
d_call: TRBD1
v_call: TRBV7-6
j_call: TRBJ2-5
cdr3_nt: TGTGCCAGCAGCTTAGGGACAGGGAGGGAGACCCAGTACTTC
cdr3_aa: CASSLGTGRETQYF

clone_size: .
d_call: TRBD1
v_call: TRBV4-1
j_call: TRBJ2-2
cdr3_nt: TGCGCCAGCAGCCAAGGGACAGGGGCGAACACCGGGGAGCTGTTTTTT
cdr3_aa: CASSQGTGANTGELFF

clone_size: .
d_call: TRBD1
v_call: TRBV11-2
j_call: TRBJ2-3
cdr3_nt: TGTGCCAGCAGCTCATATCACCCGGGACAGGGGGTAGATACGCAGTATTTT
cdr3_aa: CASSSYHPGQGVDTQYF

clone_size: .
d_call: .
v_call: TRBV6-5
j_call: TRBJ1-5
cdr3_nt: TGTGCCAGCAGTTACTCGTGGCAGGGGACGGATTGGCCCCAGCATTTT
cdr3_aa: CASSYSWQGTDWPQHF

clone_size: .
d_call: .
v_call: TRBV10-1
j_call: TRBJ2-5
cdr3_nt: TGCGCCAGCAGTGAAAGTGTCAGGGACGAGACCCAGTACTTC
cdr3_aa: CASSESVRDETQYF